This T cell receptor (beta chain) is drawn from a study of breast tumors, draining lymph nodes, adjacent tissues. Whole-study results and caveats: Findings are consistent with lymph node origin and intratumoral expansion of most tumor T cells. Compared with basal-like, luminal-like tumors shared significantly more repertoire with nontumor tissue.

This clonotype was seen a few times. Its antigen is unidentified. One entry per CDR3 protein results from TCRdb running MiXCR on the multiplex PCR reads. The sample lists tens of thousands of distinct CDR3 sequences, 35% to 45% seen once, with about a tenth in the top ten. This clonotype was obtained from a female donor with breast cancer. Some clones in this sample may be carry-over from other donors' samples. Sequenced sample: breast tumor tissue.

The CDR3 DNA reads TGTGCCAGCAGCCAAGAACGGGTGCCGCCGGGTGAGCAGTTCTTC. Amino acid sequence: CASSQERVPPGEQFF. This chain connects TRBV3-1 to TRBJ2-1, with no clear D. V dropped 0 bases and J dropped 9 bases, with 15 bases sitting between them. Germline V lookup: CDR1 LGHDT, CDR2 YNNKEL (reference sequence). The CDR3 loop spans 15 amino acids.